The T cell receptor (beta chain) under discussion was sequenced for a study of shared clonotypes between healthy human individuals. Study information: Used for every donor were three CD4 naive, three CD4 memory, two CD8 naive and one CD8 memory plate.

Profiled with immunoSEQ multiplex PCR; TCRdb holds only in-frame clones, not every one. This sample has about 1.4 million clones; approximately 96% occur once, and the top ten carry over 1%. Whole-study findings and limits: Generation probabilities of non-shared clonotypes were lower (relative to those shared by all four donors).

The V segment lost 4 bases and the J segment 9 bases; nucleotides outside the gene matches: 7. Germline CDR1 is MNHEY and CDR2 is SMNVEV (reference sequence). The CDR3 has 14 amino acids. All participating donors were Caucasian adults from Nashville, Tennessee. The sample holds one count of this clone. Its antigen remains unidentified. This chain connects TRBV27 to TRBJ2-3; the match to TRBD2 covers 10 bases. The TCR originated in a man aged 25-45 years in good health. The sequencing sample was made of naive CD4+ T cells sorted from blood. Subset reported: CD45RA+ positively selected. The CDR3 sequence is CASSYLSSGSTQYF. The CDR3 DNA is TGTGCCAGCAGTTACCTCTCTAGCGGGAGCACGCAGTATTTT.